This T cell receptor beta chain originates from a study of response to subunit inactivated influenza vaccine. Study-level points and caveats: Authors suggested few new T cells are recruited by each seasonal influenza vaccination.

One entry per CDR3 protein, called by TCRdb with MiXCR from the RT-PCR reads. The data hold more than 600,000 distinct CDR3 sequences, with roughly 18% observed a single time. This clonotype showed up just a few times. Its antigen is as yet unknown. The TCR originated in a man between 50 and 59 years old who received an inactivated influenza vaccine. The sample in question was PBMCs from blood, obtained 4 to 6 days after vaccination.

DNA of the CDR3: TGTGCCAGCAGACGACAGGGTTCGGTCGAGCAGTACTTC. Its translation is CASRRQGSVEQYF. The chain employs TRBV27 and TRBJ2-7, with 7 bases matching TRBD1. J lost 6 bases, V lost 6 bases, and 8 bases had no gene match. Germline V gene lookup returns CDR1 MNHEY and CDR2 SMNVEV (reference sequence). This CDR3 has 13 amino acids.